This passage covers 6 T cell receptor beta chains from one sample sequenced in a study of blood T cell repertoires in COVID-19. Sequencing used immunoSEQ multiplex PCR; TCRdb keeps in-frame clones, though not all of them. The profile shows 100,000 to 140,000 clones, around 88% of them singletons. Sequenced material: peripheral blood. The receptors here all came from a man aged 50 to 59 with active or convalescent COVID-19.

This clone is a singleton in its sample. CDR3 sequence: CAWSFPNQETQYF. CDR3 coding DNA: TGTGCCTGGAGTTTCCCTAACCAAGAGACCCAGTACTTC. The chain has TRBV30 and TRBJ2-5, with D uncertain. This CDR3 region has 13 residues. Germline V CDR1 and CDR2: GTSNPN, SVGIG (reference sequence). The ends were cut back, 2 bases at V and 0 bases at J, with 7 bases in the middle.

This chain joins TRBV12-3 or TRBV12-4 and TRBJ2-2; D gene unclear. This CDR3 is built from 13 residues. V was shortened by 2 bases and J by 6 bases, with 7 bases between the two germline ends. The CDR3 region has the DNA TGTGCCAGCAGTTTACAGATGGCCGGGGAGCTGTTTTTT. Translated, it gives CASSLQMAGELFF.

The chain recombines TRBV19 with TRBJ1-2, with TRBD1 identical over 8 bases. Germline V gives CDR1 LNHDA, CDR2 SQIVND (reference sequence). CDR3 length: 14 amino acids. The V and J ends lost 6 bases and 7 bases, in that order; junction bases with no gene match: 10. CDR3 region: CASSPTGEFLGYTF. The CDR3 coding sequence is TGTGCCAGTAGCCCGACAGGGGAGTTTCTTGGCTACACCTTC.

The chain carries TRBV5-8 and TRBJ2-3, with D hard to call. CDR1 and CDR2 from the germline V gene are SGHTS and YDEGEE. This CDR3 contains 11 residues. V shed 2 bases and J shed 11 bases, with 9 bases lying between them. The CDR3 spells CASSLFPMQYF. For the CDR3, the DNA is TGTGCCAGCAGCTTATTTCCTATGCAGTATTTT.

V and J are TRBV3-1 (or the pseudogene TRBV3-2) and TRBJ1-6; 7 positions agree with TRBD1. CDR1 and CDR2 (germline): LGHDT, YNNKEL (reference sequence). The CDR3 is made up of 18 amino acids. The J segment lost 1 base and the V segment lost 1 base, leaving 7 bases of the junction unmatched. The DNA of the CDR3 is TGTGCCAGCAGCCAAGGAGTAGGGGGCGCTTCCTATAATTCACCCCTCCACTTT. Residues: CASSQGVGGASYNSPLHF.

The chain has TRBV19 and TRBJ1-5, with D perhaps TRBD1 (5 bases). CDR1 is LNHDA, CDR2 SQIVND, per germline (reference sequence). The CDR3 totals 13 residues. V was pared by 5 bases and J by 5 bases, with 10 bases between. The DNA for the CDR3 is TGTGCCAGTAGTCAGGGAATCGATCAGCCCCAGCATTTT. As protein: CASSQGIDQPQHF.